These 32 T cell receptor beta chains were all obtained from the same sample, sequenced in a study of shared T cell receptors in the human thymus. Generated by immunoSEQ multiplex PCR, the TCRdb table keeps only in-frame clones and is missing some. Seen here are about 540,000 clones, about 80% observed once, and the top ten hold about 0.014%. The same specimen was also included in a second study, on human thymus T cells.

Sequenced sample: thymocytes. These receptors were obtained from a boy in the first two years of life with a congenital heart defect.

In DNA form, the CDR3 reads TGTGCCATCCATGCACGGAGGAGCGAGGAGCTGTTTTTT. Translating gives CAIHARRSEELFF. This rearrangement joins TRBV6-1 to TRBJ2-2; a weak D match, TRBD2 (5 bases). CDR3 length: 13 residues. V shed 10 bases and J shed 10 bases, with 19 bases lying between them. Germline values: CDR1 MNHNS, CDR2 SASEGT.

This clone was seen a single time. The chain couples TRBV4-3 to TRBJ2-3; TRBD2 agrees at 9 bases. Germline V gene sequence: CDR1 LGHNA, CDR2 YSLEER. V shed 0 bases and J 4 bases; nucleotides not matched to a gene: 2. The CDR3 is made up of 15 amino acids. The DNA of the CDR3 is TGCGCCAGCAGCCAAGAGACTAGCGGATCAGATACGCAGTATTTT. The encoded protein is CASSQETSGSDTQYF.

The genes are TRBV5-1 and TRBJ2-7; D unresolved. CDR1 SGHRS and CDR2 YFSETQ come from the germline V gene. Between the trimmed V and J ends, which lost 4 bases and 4 bases, there was a span of 15 bases. This CDR3 has 14 amino acids. This CDR3 is CASSRSQIFYEQYF. CDR3 nucleotides: TGCGCCAGCAGCCGGTCACAGATTTTTTACGAGCAGTACTTC.

This chain uses TRBV28 with TRBJ1-5; unclear D gene. The length of the CDR3 is 14 residues. Germline V lookup: CDR1 MDHEN, CDR2 SYDVKM. The germline V and J ends were trimmed by 4 bases and 6 bases, with 13 bases remaining between them. The CDR3 bases are TGTGCCAGCAGTTCCTACCCCCCCGGTCAGCCCCAGCATTTT. Translated: CASSSYPPGQPQHF.

This chain links TRBV25-1 with TRBJ2-6, with D perhaps matching TRBD2 (5 bases). CDR1 and CDR2 from the germline V gene are MGHDK and SYGVNS. Trimming pared 11 bases from V and 3 bases from J, leaving 11 bases between. The CDR3 is 13 amino acids. CDR3 sequence reads: CAATGGGANVLTF. The DNA for the CDR3 is TGTGCCGCCACCGGAGGTGGGGCCAACGTCCTGACTTTC.

This chain links TRBV4-2 with TRBJ2-3, with D possibly being TRBD2 (5 bases). This CDR3 has 17 amino acids. Between the trimmed V and J ends, which lost 1 base and 1 base, there was a span of 15 bases. Germline values: CDR1 LGHNA, CDR2 YNFKEQ. In DNA form, the CDR3 reads TGTGCCAGCAGCCAAGGTGATAGGACTGGGCGCACAGATACGCAGTATTTT. Amino acids: CASSQGDRTGRTDTQYF.

The J gene is TRBJ2-1, the V gene TRBV5-6; TRBD1 matches 8 bases. The CDR3 contains 16 residues. J gave up 4 bases and V 3 bases, and 9 bases lay outside the gene matches. Germline loops: CDR1 SGHDT, CDR2 YYEEEE. CDR3 region: CASSCLRDRPYNEQFF. CDR3 DNA: TGTGCCAGCAGCTGTTTACGGGACAGGCCATACAATGAGCAGTTCTTC.

The table lists this clone with a few counts. This chain links TRBV21-1 with TRBJ2-1; the table's TRBD2 call for D was not verified on the DNA. TRBV21-1 is described as a pseudogene. The CDR3 covers 18 residues. This chain's CDR3 is CASSKGPGLARRDNEQFF. In nucleotides, the CDR3 is TGTGCCAGCAGCAAAGGCCCGGGACTAGCGAGACGGGACAATGAGCAGTTCTTC.

This clone was seen only once. This CDR3 reads CAISEPKGQGPTEAFF. The CDR3 nucleotides read TGTGCCATCAGTGAGCCAAAAGGACAGGGCCCCACTGAAGCTTTCTTT. The gene calls are TRBV10-3 and TRBJ1-1; 8 bases are a match to TRBD1. V shed 2 bases, J shed 4 bases, and the junction held 9 bases outside the gene matches. This CDR3 has 16 amino acids. Germline CDR1 reads ENHRY; CDR2 reads SYGVKD.

V is TRBV7-2 and J is TRBJ2-3; 12 bases fit TRBD1. The CDR3 is 17 amino acids. The germline CDR1 and CDR2 sequences are SGHTA and FQGNSA. J gave up 5 bases and V 4 bases, and 10 bases lay outside the gene matches. The CDR3 is CASSSRPGTGGEDTQYF. CDR3 in DNA: TGTGCCAGCAGCTCCAGACCCGGGACAGGGGGCGAAGATACGCAGTATTTT.

This rearrangement joins TRBV11-2 to TRBJ2-1; a weak D match, TRBD2 (7 bases). Germline CDR1 is SGHAT and CDR2 is FQNNGV. The germline V and J ends were trimmed by 5 bases and 9 bases, with 14 bases remaining between them. This CDR3 is 13 amino acids long. The CDR3 bases are TGTGCCAGCAGCCGTCAGGGGAGGGGTGAGCAGTTCTTC. Protein: CASSRQGRGEQFF.

The V and J genes are TRBV5-1 and TRBJ2-7; the match to TRBD2 covers 10 bases. CDR1 and CDR2 from the germline V gene are SGHRS and YFSETQ. After removal of 2 bases from V and 9 bases from J, the junction contained 5 bases not matched to a gene. This CDR3 is 13 amino acids long. The CDR3 DNA sequence: TGCGCCAGCAGCTTCGGGACTAGCGCTAGGCAGTACTTC. It specifies CASSFGTSARQYF.

J is TRBJ2-3 and V is TRBV4-3; maybe TRBD2 (5 bases). From germline, CDR1 is LGHNA and CDR2 YSLEER. The V end was cut by 4 bases, the J end by 0 bases, with 14 bases between. The CDR3 is 16 amino acids. The CDR3 nucleotides read TGCGCCAGCAGCCCTACTGGAGGTATTAGCACAGATACGCAGTATTTT. It specifies CASSPTGGISTDTQYF.

This chain joins TRBV7-9 and TRBJ1-4; D perhaps matches TRBD1 (6 bases). CDR3 length: 19 residues. Germline V gene data show CDR1 as SEHNR and CDR2 as FQNEAQ (reference sequence). V lost 3 bases to trimming and J lost 2 bases, with 22 bases between them. CDR3 nucleotide sequence: TGTGCCAGCAGCTTCCCATCGGGAGCTGGGGGGGGCACTAATGAAAAACTGTTTTTT. Residues: CASSFPSGAGGGTNEKLFF.

This chain uses TRBV14 with TRBJ1-2; D not resolved. V was shortened by 0 bases and J by 4 bases, with 12 bases between the two germline ends. The CDR3 contains 15 residues. Germline CDR1 SGHDN, CDR2 FVKESK. CDR3 sequence: CASSQDWARGYGYTF. CDR3 sequence (DNA): TGTGCCAGCAGCCAAGATTGGGCTCGGGGCTATGGCTACACCTTC.

In DNA form, the CDR3 reads TGTGCCAGCAGCTTGGCCGAGGTTTCCTACGAGCAGTACTTC. Translating gives CASSLAEVSYEQYF. The chain joins TRBV5-6 to TRBJ2-7, with D unclear. Germline V gene sequence: CDR1 SGHDT, CDR2 YYEEEE. The CDR3 has 14 amino acids. V was shortened by 0 bases and J by 1 base, with 8 bases between the two germline ends.

The chain joins TRBV7-4 to TRBJ2-5; no reliable D call. This CDR3 has 10 residues. The germline CDR1 and CDR2 sequences are SGHVT and SQSDAQ. The CDR3 is CEVGRETQYF. For the CDR3, the DNA is TGTGAAGTGGGCCGAGAGACCCAGTACTTC.

This clone was detected only once. The chain links TRBV4-2 to TRBJ2-7; 11 nucleotides agree with TRBD2. The J segment lost 0 bases and the V segment lost 3 bases, leaving 10 bases of the junction unmatched. CDR1 and CDR2 (germline): LGHNA, YNFKEQ. The CDR3 totals 18 residues. CDR3 nucleotides: TGTGCCAGCAGCCATCGTTTGGGGACTAGCGGTTTCTCCTACGAGCAGTACTTC. Translated: CASSHRLGTSGFSYEQYF.

V usage is TRBV19 and J usage is TRBJ1-1; 7 bases are a match to TRBD1. The CDR3 totals 13 residues. Germline loops: CDR1 LNHDA, CDR2 SQIVND (reference sequence). Trimming took 9 bases from V and 5 from J; bases not matched to a gene: 9. The CDR3 bases are TGTGCCAGCCTACTCACAGGGGAAACTGAAGCTTTCTTT. The encoded protein is CASLLTGETEAFF. Full variable domain (outside the CDR3, taken from reference TRBV19 and TRBJ1-1): DGGITQSPKYLFRKEGQNVTLSCEQNLNHDAMYWYRQDPGQGLRLIYYSQIVNDFQKGDIAEGYSVSREKKESFPLTVTSAQKNPTAFYLCASLLTGETEAFFGQGTRLTVV.

The chain joins TRBV7-2 to TRBJ2-7; D is unresolved. V was shortened by 4 bases and J by 2 bases, with 9 bases between the two germline ends. Per the germline V gene, CDR1 is SGHTA and CDR2 is FQGNSA. The CDR3 spans 13 residues. The DNA for the CDR3 is TGTGCCAGCAGCTCTACCGTTCCCTACGAGCAGTACTTC. It yields the protein CASSSTVPYEQYF.

A few counts support this clone. The rearrangement links TRBV7-2 to TRBJ1-1; D call uncertain. Trimming took 1 base from V and 1 from J, leaving 4 bases between them. The CDR3 loop spans 13 amino acids. Germline assignment: CDR1 SGHTA and CDR2 FQGNSA. The CDR3 protein is CASSLGRNTEAFF. The CDR3 DNA is TGTGCCAGCAGCTTAGGCAGGAACACTGAAGCTTTCTTT. The variable domain in full, with the rest retrieved from reference TRBV7-2 and TRBJ1-1, is GAGVSQSPSNKVTEKGKDVELRCDPISGHTALYWYRQSLGQGLEFLIYFQGNSAPDKSGLPSDRFSAERTGGSVSTLTIQRTQQEDSAVYLCASSLGRNTEAFFGQGTRLTVV.

The V and J genes are TRBV19 and TRBJ2-5, with TRBD1 identical over 12 bases. Germline V lookup: CDR1 LNHDA, CDR2 SQIVND (reference sequence). After removal of 5 bases from V and 5 bases from J, the junction contained 9 bases not matched to a gene. The CDR3 totals 16 residues. The CDR3 nucleotides read TGTGCCAGTAGTGGCGGGACAGGGGGCGCAAGGGAGACCCAGTACTTC. Its protein product is CASSGGTGGARETQYF.

V gene TRBV7-4 combines with J gene TRBJ1-5; 7 bases agree with TRBD1. The length of the CDR3 is 21 residues. Germline values: CDR1 SGHVT, CDR2 SQSDAQ. With V trimmed by 5 bases and J by 6 bases, 28 bases remained unmatched. The CDR3 DNA follows: TGTGCCAGCAGCCCCCGAATTTCTCTTCTATCCGTATCCGACAGGGTTCAGCCCCAGCATTTT. Protein sequence: CASSPRISLLSVSDRVQPQHF.

The chain couples TRBV5-1 to TRBJ2-2; 10 bases agree with TRBD1. The CDR3 sequence is 16 residues long. J was trimmed by 2 bases and V by 4 bases; bases with no gene match: 5. Germline assignment: CDR1 SGHRS and CDR2 YFSETQ. In DNA, the CDR3 is TGCGCCAGCAGCGCCCGGGACAGGGGCAACACCGGGGAGCTGTTTTTT. Its protein product is CASSARDRGNTGELFF.

The genes are TRBV4-3 and TRBJ1-4; 11 bases line up with TRBD1. This CDR3 has 17 residues. V gave up 2 bases and J gave up 11 bases; unmatched junction bases: 13. The germline CDR1 and CDR2 sequences are LGHNA and YSLEER. The CDR3 region has the DNA TGCGCCAGCAGCCAAAAACCACGGGACAGGGGGACCAATAAACTGTTTTTT. This codes for CASSQKPRDRGTNKLFF.

This clone was counted only a few times. V and J are TRBV12-5 and TRBJ1-3, with D perhaps matching TRBD1 (5 bases). Germline V gives CDR1 LGHNT, CDR2 FRNRAP. Trimming stripped 5 bases from V and 4 bases from J, with 6 bases between. This CDR3 is built from 12 residues. CDR3 DNA: TGTGCTAGTGGTCGGGGGGGAAACACCATATATTTT. Protein: CASGRGGNTIYF.

V usage is TRBV4-3 and J usage is TRBJ2-1; 10 bases are a match to TRBD2. With V trimmed by 0 bases and J by 0 bases, 8 bases remained unmatched. CDR3 length: 19 amino acids. The germline gives CDR1 LGHNA, CDR2 YSLEER. The CDR3 here is CASSQDGRTSGPSYNEQFF. The CDR3, as DNA: TGCGCCAGCAGCCAAGATGGGAGGACTAGCGGACCCTCCTACAATGAGCAGTTCTTC.

The chain links TRBV15 to TRBJ2-5; 11 bases fit TRBD1. Germline lookup yields CDR1 LNHNV and CDR2 YYDKDF (reference sequence). CDR3 length: 16 residues. V lost 4 bases to trimming and J lost 7 bases; unmatched junction nucleotides: 11. In DNA, the CDR3 is TGTGCCACCAGCACCACCGGGACAGGGGGAGTTGGGACCCAGTACTTC. It codes for CATSTTGTGGVGTQYF.

This rearrangement joins TRBV14 to TRBJ2-1; tentatively, D is TRBD1 (9 bases). This CDR3 region has 16 residues. Germline loops: CDR1 SGHDN, CDR2 FVKESK. V was cut by 4 bases and J by 8 bases, with 21 bases left in between. The CDR3 protein is CASSLLRGGQGDEQFF. CDR3 DNA sequence: TGTGCCAGCAGCCTATTACGGGGGGGACAGGGCGATGAGCAGTTCTTC. The entire variable domain, with the rest obtained from reference TRBV14 and TRBJ2-1, is as follows: EAGVTQFPSHSVIEKGQTVTLRCDPISGHDNLYWYRRVMGKEIKFLLHFVKESKQDESGMPNNRFLAERTGGTYSTLKVQPAELEDSGVYFCASSLLRGGQGDEQFFGPGTRLTVL.

The V and J genes are TRBV28 and TRBJ2-7, with 11 bases lining up with TRBD2. Germline lookup yields CDR1 MDHEN and CDR2 SYDVKM. The CDR3 spans 13 residues. CDR3 sequence reads: CVTSGSVRGEQYF. The DNA of the CDR3 is TGTGTTACTAGCGGGAGCGTCAGAGGCGAGCAGTACTTC. The variable domain in full, completed from reference TRBV28 and TRBJ2-7, reads DVKVTQSSRYLVKRTGEKVFLECVQDMDHENMFWYRQDPGLGLRLIYFSYDVKMKEKGDIPEGYSVSREKKERFSLILESASTNQTSMYLCVTSGSVRGEQYFGPGTRLTVT.

Concerning this clone itself: Other DNA sequences in this sample translate to the same CDR3. V gene TRBV4-3 combines with J gene TRBJ1-2; no clear D. The V and J ends lost 3 bases and 8 bases respectively, with 7 bases between them. The CDR3 consists of 11 residues. The V gene's germline CDR1 is LGHNA and CDR2 YSLEER. The CDR3 nucleotides are TGCGCCAGCAGCCAGGGCGGGGGCTACACCTTC. It translates to CASSQGGGYTF.

The chain uses TRBV30 and TRBJ2-7, with 10 nucleotides matching TRBD1. Germline V gene data show CDR1 as GTSNPN and CDR2 as SVGIG (reference sequence). This CDR3 region has 13 residues. V lost 5 bases and J lost 5; bases outside the gene matches: 6. CDR3 nucleotides: TGTGCCTGGGGCCGACAGGGGGCCCACGAGCAGTACTTC. Translating gives CAWGRQGAHEQYF.